A single sample gave rise to the 5 T cell receptor beta chains below, sequenced in a study of blood T cell repertoires in COVID-19. The assay was immunoSEQ multiplex PCR, and TCRdb's table has in-frame clones only and misses some. Counted here are hundreds of thousands of clones, 80% to 90% occurring once; the ten biggest clones make up roughly 1.1%. Sequenced sample: PBMCs or T cells enriched from blood (not recorded which). These receptors all come from a man aged 25-45 years who had recovered from COVID-19.

The gene calls are TRBV2 and TRBJ2-1; 7 bases align to TRBD2. The V gene's germline CDR1 is SNHLY and CDR2 FYNNEI. J was trimmed by 0 bases and V by 7 bases; bases with no gene match: 6. CDR3 length equals 15 residues. CDR3 DNA sequence: TGTGCCAGCATGGTTGCGGGAGCCTCCTACAATGAGCAGTTCTTC. Its protein product is CASMVAGASYNEQFF.

The chain couples TRBV28 to TRBJ1-2; 9 bases align to TRBD1. Trimming removed 9 bases from V and 2 bases from J; junction bases left unmatched: 7. The CDR3 has 14 residues. The V gene's germline CDR1 is MDHEN and CDR2 SYDVKM. Written as DNA, the CDR3 is TGTGCCAGTGAAACCGGGACAGGGAACTATGGCTACACCTTC. Protein product: CASETGTGNYGYTF.

This chain connects TRBV6-5 to TRBJ2-7, with D tentatively TRBD2 (5 bases). V was clipped by 0 bases and J by 7 bases, with 16 bases between them. The CDR3 totals 15 residues. Germline V gene sequence: CDR1 MNHEY, CDR2 SVGAGI. CDR3 DNA sequence: TGTGCCAGCAGTTACTCGATGGGTCTATCGGGAGAGCAGTACTTC. Encoded protein: CASSYSMGLSGEQYF.

This clone came up once. This sequence joins TRBV25-1 and TRBJ1-5; TRBD1 is a possible D gene (5 bases). The CDR3 loop spans 14 amino acids. V was clipped by 10 bases and J by 7 bases, with 20 bases between them. CDR1 is MGHDK and CDR2 is SYGVNS in the germline V gene. The CDR3 reads CATSPQGGRQPQHF. The CDR3 region has the DNA TGTGCCACCAGCCCGCAGGGAGGTAGACAGCCCCAGCATTTT.

The rearrangement joins TRBV5-1 to TRBJ1-2, with 12 nucleotides matching TRBD1. The V segment lost 0 bases and the J segment 3 bases; nucleotides outside the gene matches: 3. The length of the CDR3 is 16 residues. The germline V gene encodes CDR1 SGHRS and CDR2 YFSETQ. The CDR3 here is CASSLEGQGADYGYTF. CDR3 in DNA: TGCGCCAGCAGCTTGGAGGGACAGGGGGCGGACTATGGCTACACCTTC.